The next 30 T cell receptor beta chains were all read from a single sample in a study of blood T cell repertoires in COVID-19. Clones were read by immunoSEQ multiplex PCR, and TCRdb kept only the in-frame ones, dropping some. The sample has fewer than 150,000 clones, around 78% seen once; the top ten hold roughly a tenth. Material for sequencing was peripheral blood. These receptors came from a human donor in a cohort sampled during active COVID-19.

This chain uses TRBV2 with TRBJ1-1; 8 bases fit TRBD1. CDR1 is SNHLY and CDR2 is FYNNEI in the germline V gene. The CDR3 spans 14 residues. V dropped 7 bases and J dropped 4; count of bases not matched to a gene: 8. CDR3 residues: CASTGGALSTEAFF. In DNA form, the CDR3 reads TGTGCCAGCACAGGGGGCGCATTGAGCACTGAAGCTTTCTTT. The full variable domain, rest sourced from reference TRBV2 and TRBJ1-1, is EPEVTQTPSHQVTQMGQEVILRCVPISNHLYFYWYRQILGQKVEFLVSFYNNEISEKSEIFDDQFSVERPDGSNFTLKIRSTKLEDSAMYFCASTGGALSTEAFFGQGTRLTVV.

The V and J genes are TRBV28 and TRBJ1-2; maybe TRBD1 (5 bases). Germline V CDR1 and CDR2: MDHEN, SYDVKM. Between the trimmed V and J ends, which lost 6 bases and 4 bases, there was a span of 15 bases. There are 14 residues in the CDR3. The CDR3 region is CASRPTGLSYGYTF. The CDR3 region has the DNA TGTGCCAGCAGGCCAACGGGACTGAGCTATGGCTACACCTTC.

The chain uses TRBV7-9 and TRBJ2-7; possibly TRBD2 for D (6 bases). Germline lookup yields CDR1 SEHNR and CDR2 FQNEAQ (reference sequence). The V gene lost 4 bases and the J gene lost 7 bases, with 11 bases spanning the gap. This CDR3 contains 12 residues. The CDR3 loop reads CASSSFAGEQYF. CDR3 DNA sequence: TGTGCCAGCAGCTCCTTCGCGGGAGAGCAGTACTTC. The whole variable domain, filled in from reference TRBV7-9 and TRBJ2-7, reads DTGVSQNPRHKITKRGQNVTFRCDPISEHNRLYWYRQTLGQGPEFLTYFQNEAQLEKSRLLSDRFSAERPKGSFSTLEIQRTEQGDSAMYLCASSSFAGEQYFGPGTRLTVT.

The chain has TRBV27 and TRBJ2-6; D is ambiguous. Germline CDR1 reads MNHEY; CDR2 reads SMNVEV (reference sequence). This CDR3 has 15 residues. The ends were cut back, 2 bases at V and 1 base at J, with 6 bases in the middle. Here the CDR3 reads CASSLLGSGANVLTF. The CDR3 DNA reads TGTGCCAGCAGTTTACTCGGGTCTGGGGCCAACGTCCTGACTTTC.

This chain uses TRBV19 with TRBJ1-1; 8 nucleotides match TRBD1. This CDR3 comprises 13 residues. The germline V gene has CDR1 LNHDA and CDR2 SQIVND (reference sequence). Trimming took 5 bases from V and 5 from J; bases not matched to a gene: 4. CDR3 nucleotides: TGTGCCAGTAGTGGTCACAGGGGGACTGAAGCTTTCTTT. Its protein product is CASSGHRGTEAFF.

A few counts support this clone. The gene calls are TRBV9 and TRBJ1-1; D remains ambiguous. Looked up from germline, CDR1 is SGDLS and CDR2 is YYNGEE. Between the trimmed V and J ends, which lost 1 base and 1 base, there was a span of 11 bases. The CDR3 spans 15 residues. CDR3 bases: TGTGCCAGCAGCGTATCCCAGGAGGGGAACACTGAAGCTTTCTTT. Its protein is CASSVSQEGNTEAFF.

V and J are TRBV6-5 and TRBJ2-7, with a possible D match to TRBD2 (5 bases). Trimming removed 2 bases from V and 5 bases from J, with 13 bases in between. The CDR3 spans 14 residues. Germline-derived CDR1 and CDR2 are MNHEY and SVGAGI. The CDR3 loop is CASSYDATGNEQYF. The CDR3 coding sequence is TGTGCCAGCAGTTACGACGCCACGGGGAACGAGCAGTACTTC.

This sequence joins TRBV6-6 and TRBJ1-2, with D possibly matching TRBD1 (6 bases). Trimming cost V 4 bases and J 3 bases, with 9 bases left between them. CDR1 is MNHNY and CDR2 is SVGAGI in the germline V gene (reference sequence). This CDR3 region has 13 residues. Here the CDR3 DNA reads TGTGCCAGCAGTTCGGACAGTCACTATGGCTACACCTTC. This gives the protein CASSSDSHYGYTF.

This clone was seen more than once but under ten times. The chain employs TRBV27 and TRBJ1-1; D remains ambiguous. Trimming pared 0 bases from V and 1 base from J, leaving 9 bases between. Germline V lookup: CDR1 MNHEY, CDR2 SMNVEV (reference sequence). The CDR3 is 15 amino acids. The CDR3 loop reads CASSLSGLSNTEAFF. CDR3 in DNA: TGTGCCAGCAGTTTATCCGGACTGTCGAACACTGAAGCTTTCTTT.

The genes are TRBV6-5 and TRBJ1-1, with a possible D match to TRBD1 (5 bases). The V gene lost 2 bases and the J gene lost 0 bases, with 10 bases spanning the gap. The CDR3 length is 15 residues. CDR1 MNHEY and CDR2 SVGAGI come from the germline V gene. The CDR3 protein is CASSYLGGVNTEAFF. The CDR3 nucleotides are TGTGCCAGCAGTTACCTTGGAGGGGTGAACACTGAAGCTTTCTTT.

This chain uses TRBV30 with TRBJ1-3; 7 nucleotides line up with TRBD1. Germline-derived CDR1 and CDR2 are GTSNPN and SVGIG (reference sequence). The CDR3 consists of 15 residues. This CDR3 reads CASQGGRVGANTIYF. The CDR3, as DNA: TGTGCATCCCAAGGGGGCCGAGTAGGTGCAAACACCATATATTTT.

The genes are TRBV28 and TRBJ2-5; 8 nucleotides agree with TRBD2. This CDR3 region has 14 residues. The germline gives CDR1 MDHEN, CDR2 SYDVKM. V shed 6 bases, J shed 4 bases, and the junction held 7 bases outside the gene matches. The DNA of the CDR3 is TGTGCCAGCAGCTCTAGCGGGCGGCGAGAGACCCAGTACTTC. It is translated as CASSSSGRRETQYF.

This chain joins TRBV6-6 and TRBJ2-7; maybe TRBD1 (6 bases). V lost 7 bases to trimming and J lost 2 bases, with 12 bases between them. This CDR3 region has 13 residues. Germline values: CDR1 MNHNY, CDR2 SVGAGI (reference sequence). CDR3 residues: CASTPDRTYEQYF. The CDR3 nucleotides are TGTGCCAGCACCCCCGACAGGACCTACGAGCAGTACTTC.

CDR3 residues: CASSQGGGNSNQPQHF. The CDR3 DNA reads as TGCGCCAGCAGCCAAGGAGGGGGCAACAGCAATCAGCCCCAGCATTTT. V and J are TRBV4-1 and TRBJ1-5, with TRBD1 matching over 7 bases. The CDR3 has 16 residues. Looked up from germline, CDR1 is MGHRA and CDR2 is YSYEKL. V trimming: 1 base; J trimming: 1 base; junction bases outside the gene matches: 4.

V gene TRBV18 combines with J gene TRBJ1-2, with D tentatively TRBD1 (6 bases). CDR3 size: 17 residues. V was clipped by 3 bases and J by 3 bases, with 20 bases between them. Germline CDR1 is KGHSH and CDR2 is LQKENI. CDR3 DNA sequence: TGTGCCAGCTCACCCGTGGCAGGGGCCAAGGGGCACTATGGCTACACCTTC. Amino acids: CASSPVAGAKGHYGYTF.

This chain connects TRBV28 to TRBJ2-7; D remains ambiguous. Germline CDR1 is MDHEN and CDR2 is SYDVKM. This CDR3 is built from 15 residues. Between the trimmed V and J ends, which lost 3 bases and 0 bases, there was a span of 12 bases. The CDR3 reads CASSFSSSFSYEQYF. CDR3 nucleotides: TGTGCCAGCAGTTTTAGTTCTTCTTTCTCCTACGAGCAGTACTTC. Looking up the rest from reference TRBV28 and TRBJ2-7 gives the full variable domain: DVKVTQSSRYLVKRTGEKVFLECVQDMDHENMFWYRQDPGLGLRLIYFSYDVKMKEKGDIPEGYSVSREKKERFSLILESASTNQTSMYLCASSFSSSFSYEQYFGPGTRLTVT.

The chain's CDR3 is CASSLLAGVNTGELFF. CDR3 coding DNA: TGTGCCAGCAGCCTCCTCGCGGGGGTGAACACCGGGGAGCTGTTTTTT. The V and J genes are TRBV3-1 (or the pseudogene TRBV3-2) and TRBJ2-2; the match to TRBD2 covers 7 bases. Trimming at V came to 4 bases and at J to 1 base, leaving 6 bases not matched to a gene. The germline CDR1 and CDR2 sequences are LGHDT and YNNKEL (reference sequence). This CDR3 contains 16 residues.

The chain is built from TRBV5-5 and TRBJ1-6, with D possibly TRBD1 on 6 matching bases. V shed 1 base and J shed 7 bases, with 15 bases lying between them. This CDR3 contains 16 residues. Germline-derived CDR1 and CDR2 are SGHKS and YYEKEE (reference sequence). CDR3 DNA: TGTGCCAGCAGCTTGTGGCGGGGGGCGCGCAATTCACCCCTCCACTTT. It encodes CASSLWRGARNSPLHF.

The V and J genes are TRBV11-1 and TRBJ2-7, with TRBD2 matching 7 bases. The junction had 3 bases not matched to a gene; V was cut back by 5 bases and J by 2 bases. The CDR3 loop spans 13 amino acids. Per germline, CDR1 SGHAT and CDR2 FQDESV (reference sequence). The CDR3 coding sequence is TGTGCCAGCAGCGACGGACTAGCCTACGAGCAGTACTTC. It yields the protein CASSDGLAYEQYF.

V usage is TRBV4-1 and J usage is TRBJ1-1; maybe TRBD1 (5 bases). Germline V gives CDR1 MGHRA, CDR2 YSYEKL. The CDR3 runs 15 residues. The V gene lost 2 bases and the J gene lost 0 bases, with 10 bases spanning the gap. The DNA of the CDR3 is TGCGCCAGCAGCCAACCAGGGCTGATGAACACTGAAGCTTTCTTT. It codes for CASSQPGLMNTEAFF.

The chain is built from TRBV3-1 (or the pseudogene TRBV3-2) and TRBJ1-2, with a tentative D call TRBD1 (6 bases). This CDR3 comprises 14 residues. Trimming cost V 5 bases and J 7 bases, with 17 bases left between them. Germline V gene sequence: CDR1 LGHDT, CDR2 YNNKEL (reference sequence). CDR3 DNA: TGTGCCAGCAGCAACACAGGGTGGGGTCGTGGCTACACCTTC. This gives the protein CASSNTGWGRGYTF.

J is TRBJ1-2 and V is TRBV28, with D possibly matching TRBD1 (5 bases). The CDR3 runs to 13 residues. V gave up 1 base and J gave up 5 bases, with 8 bases separating them. Germline assignment: CDR1 MDHEN and CDR2 SYDVKM. The CDR3 region is CASSLSAGYGYTF. As DNA, the CDR3 is TGTGCCAGCAGTTTATCGGCAGGGTATGGCTACACCTTC.

The V gene is TRBV6-5, the J gene TRBJ2-1; D perhaps matches TRBD2 (6 bases). CDR3 length: 14 amino acids. The ends were cut back, 2 bases at V and 3 bases at J, with 8 bases in the middle. Germline lookup yields CDR1 MNHEY and CDR2 SVGAGI. The CDR3 DNA is TGTGCCAGCAGTTACGGCGGGGACTACAATGAGCAGTTCTTC. As protein: CASSYGGDYNEQFF.

V and J are TRBV5-5 and TRBJ1-6, with 9 bases that match TRBD1. The junction had 8 bases not matched to a gene; V was cut back by 3 bases and J by 10 bases. The CDR3 is 15 amino acids. CDR1 SGHKS and CDR2 YYEKEE come from the germline V gene (reference sequence). CDR3 amino acids: CASSSWGQGGSPLHF. CDR3 in DNA: TGTGCCAGCAGCTCATGGGGACAGGGAGGATCACCCCTCCACTTT.

The rearrangement joins TRBV6-6 to TRBJ1-5; 7 bases are shared with TRBD1. V trimming: 5 bases; J trimming: 1 base; junction bases outside the gene matches: 14. Germline V gene lookup returns CDR1 MNHNY and CDR2 SVGAGI (reference sequence). This CDR3 contains 18 residues. The CDR3 reads CASSLSPRQGLSNQPQHF. CDR3 coding DNA: TGTGCCAGCAGTCTTAGCCCGAGACAGGGTTTGAGCAATCAGCCCCAGCATTTT.

The chain carries TRBV9 and TRBJ1-1; a weak D match, TRBD1 (5 bases). This CDR3 comprises 13 residues. Germline lookup yields CDR1 SGDLS and CDR2 YYNGEE. The V end lost 2 bases, the J end lost 0 bases, and 5 bases lay between the germline ends. The CDR3 is CASSVTVNTEAFF. The CDR3 bases are TGTGCCAGCAGCGTGACAGTGAACACTGAAGCTTTCTTT.

The genes are TRBV5-1 and TRBJ1-2; 8 bases map to TRBD1. The CDR3 runs to 13 residues. CDR1 is SGHRS and CDR2 is YFSETQ in the germline V gene. With 4 bases clipped from V and 4 bases from J, the junction kept 3 bases outside the gene matches. CDR3 loop: CASSVDRAYGYTF. The CDR3 bases are TGCGCCAGCAGCGTGGACAGGGCCTATGGCTACACCTTC.

V usage is TRBV19 and J usage is TRBJ2-5, with D possibly being TRBD1 (7 bases). Trimming cost V 6 bases and J 5 bases, with 16 bases left between them. Germline CDR1 and CDR2: LNHDA and SQIVND (reference sequence). CDR3 size: 14 residues. CDR3 DNA: TGTGCCAGTAGCCGTCAGGGGGGATCGGAGACCCAGTACTTC. It is translated as CASSRQGGSETQYF.

This rearrangement joins TRBV29-1 to TRBJ1-1, with D hard to call. V was shortened by 5 bases and J by 1 base, with 11 bases between the two germline ends. The germline V gene has CDR1 SQVTM and CDR2 ANQGSEA. The CDR3 consists of 13 residues. The CDR3 DNA is TGCAGCGTTAGCCGCGGAGGGAACACTGAAGCTTTCTTT. As protein: CSVSRGGNTEAFF.

With regard to this clone: At one end the junction does not follow the germline gene, possibly because of a read error. The chain couples TRBV11-3 to TRBJ2-5, with 10 bases lining up with TRBD1. In germline, CDR1 is SGHNT, CDR2 YENEEA. The CDR3 loop spans 16 amino acids. Here the CDR3 reads CASSLEWTGGQETQYF. CDR3 bases: TGTGCCAGCAGCCTAGAATGGACAGGGGGCCAAGAGACCCAGTACTTC.